Listed here are 21 T cell receptor beta chains from one sample, sequenced in a study of immune evolution from preneoplasia to lung adenocarcinoma. Profiling relied on immunoSEQ multiplex PCR, and the TCRdb table lists in-frame clones only, not all of them. The sample has roughly 11,000 clones; just over 85% are singletons. Sequencing input: FFPE invasive lung adenocarcinoma tissue. The receptors stem from a person aged 65-85 years with invasive lung adenocarcinoma.

The J gene is TRBJ1-1, the V gene TRBV29-1, with TRBD1 identical over 7 bases. In germline, CDR1 is SQVTM, CDR2 ANQGSEA. The CDR3 is made up of 14 amino acids. V lost 8 bases, J lost 4 bases, and 13 bases stayed unmatched. As DNA, the CDR3 is TGCAGCACGGACAGGTCGGGAGGGAGCACTGAAGCTTTCTTT. This gives the protein CSTDRSGGSTEAFF.

This clone was recorded only once. J is TRBJ2-1 and V is TRBV7-2; D perhaps matches TRBD1 (5 bases). The ends were cut back, 3 bases at V and 4 bases at J, with 16 bases in the middle. The germline V gene has CDR1 SGHTA and CDR2 FQGNSA. The CDR3 has 16 residues. CDR3 sequence reads: CASSFHPEGAYNEQFF. In nucleotides, the CDR3 is TGTGCCAGCAGCTTCCATCCGGAAGGGGCTTACAATGAGCAGTTCTTC.

V is TRBV19 and J is TRBJ2-3; 7 bases line up with TRBD2. CDR1 and CDR2 from the germline V gene are LNHDA and SQIVND (reference sequence). This CDR3 contains 15 residues. V lost 1 base and J lost 6; bases outside the gene matches: 7. The CDR3 spells CASSIAPGGQDTQYF. The CDR3 DNA sequence: TGTGCCAGTAGTATAGCACCGGGAGGCCAGGATACGCAGTATTTT.

This chain uses TRBV10-2 with TRBJ1-1; no clear D gene. The CDR3 extends over 14 amino acids. CDR1 is WSHSY and CDR2 is SAAADI in the germline V gene. V was pared by 3 bases and J by 1 base, with 9 bases between. The CDR3 nucleotides read TGCGCCAGCAGTGATGACCTTTCGAACACTGAAGCTTTCTTT. Protein product: CASSDDLSNTEAFF.

CDR3 in amino acids: CASSLGFSRADTQYF. Here the CDR3 DNA reads TGTGCCAGCAGCTTAGGGTTCTCGCGAGCAGATACGCAGTATTTT. This sequence joins TRBV7-9 and TRBJ2-3; no reliable D call. V lost 1 base, J lost 4 bases, and 12 bases lay in between. The length of the CDR3 is 15 residues. CDR1 is SEHNR, CDR2 FQNEAQ, per germline (reference sequence). Together with reference TRBV7-9 and TRBJ2-3, the CDR3 gives the full variable domain: DTGVSQNPRHKITKRGQNVTFRCDPISEHNRLYWYRQTLGQGPEFLTYFQNEAQLEKSRLLSDRFSAERPKGSFSTLEIQRTEQGDSAMYLCASSLGFSRADTQYFGPGTRLTVL.

The V call is TRBV2, the J call TRBJ2-7, with 11 nucleotides matching TRBD2. The CDR3 loop spans 14 amino acids. Per the germline V gene, CDR1 is SNHLY and CDR2 is FYNNEI. J was trimmed by 4 bases and V by 8 bases; bases with no gene match: 7. The CDR3 spells CASRGTSGTYEQYF. The CDR3 DNA reads as TGTGCCAGCCGGGGGACTAGCGGCACATACGAGCAGTACTTC.

The gene calls are TRBV2 and TRBJ2-1; D is ambiguous. Germline assignment: CDR1 SNHLY and CDR2 FYNNEI. The CDR3 loop spans 15 amino acids. V dropped 6 bases and J dropped 2 bases, with 14 bases sitting between them. CDR3 region: CASRTPRRTYNEQFF. DNA of the CDR3: TGTGCCAGCAGGACCCCGAGGCGGACCTACAATGAGCAGTTCTTC. The variable domain in full, completed from reference TRBV2 and TRBJ2-1, reads EPEVTQTPSHQVTQMGQEVILRCVPISNHLYFYWYRQILGQKVEFLVSFYNNEISEKSEIFDDQFSVERPDGSNFTLKIRSTKLEDSAMYFCASRTPRRTYNEQFFGPGTRLTVL.

This clone was counted between two and nine times. The J gene is TRBJ1-5, the V gene TRBV28; D is unclear. The CDR3 sequence is 17 residues long. CDR1 is MDHEN and CDR2 is SYDVKM in the germline V gene. Trimming took 4 bases from V and 1 from J, leaving 17 bases between them. The CDR3 sequence is CASSSRGPLGSNQPQHF. CDR3 sequence (DNA): TGTGCCAGCAGTTCCCGTGGGCCCCTTGGGAGCAATCAGCCCCAGCATTTT.

The chain links TRBV27 to TRBJ1-1; no clear D. The CDR3 spans 15 residues. Germline loops: CDR1 MNHEY, CDR2 SMNVEV (reference sequence). V dropped 2 bases and J dropped 1 base, with 11 bases sitting between them. CDR3 coding DNA: TGTGCCAGCAGTTTACGGCTCTCTGGGAACACTGAAGCTTTCTTT. Residues: CASSLRLSGNTEAFF.

The chain is built from TRBV5-1 and TRBJ1-1; D is unclear. CDR1 SGHRS and CDR2 YFSETQ come from the germline V gene. This CDR3 comprises 15 residues. The V gene lost 4 bases and the J gene lost 0 bases, with 13 bases spanning the gap. DNA of the CDR3: TGCGCCAGCAGCGCCACAACAGATATGAACACTGAAGCTTTCTTT. Its protein is CASSATTDMNTEAFF. The full variable domain, with the rest looked up from reference TRBV5-1 and TRBJ1-1, is KAGVTQTPRYLIKTRGQQVTLSCSPISGHRSVSWYQQTPGQGLQFLFEYFSETQRNKGNFPGRFSGRQFSNSRSEMNVSTLELGDSALYLCASSATTDMNTEAFFGQGTRLTVV.

The CDR3, as DNA: TGTGCCAGTAGTACCCAAGCTCAGGGGACCCAGTACTTC. Its protein is CASSTQAQGTQYF. V and J are TRBV19 and TRBJ2-5, with D perhaps TRBD1 (5 bases). This CDR3 is 13 amino acids long. Germline values: CDR1 LNHDA, CDR2 SQIVND (reference sequence). V dropped 4 bases and J dropped 7 bases, with 13 bases sitting between them.

The CDR3 sequence is CASSLSGQVNQPQHF. CDR3 nucleotides: TGTGCCAGCAGCCTCTCGGGACAGGTCAATCAGCCCCAGCATTTT. V usage is TRBV11-2 and J usage is TRBJ1-5; 8 positions agree with TRBD1. The CDR3 totals 15 residues. The J segment lost 3 bases and the V segment lost 5 bases, leaving 6 bases of the junction unmatched. Germline V gives CDR1 SGHAT, CDR2 FQNNGV.

The chain has TRBV4-2 and TRBJ2-4; D is perhaps TRBD2 (5 bases). Trimming shortened V by 1 base and J by 2 bases, and 12 bases separated the two germline ends. Germline CDR1 reads LGHNA; CDR2 reads YNFKEQ. CDR3 length: 16 amino acids. CDR3 protein: CASSQASRSTKNIQYF. The DNA for the CDR3 is TGTGCCAGCAGCCAAGCTAGCAGGAGTACCAAAAACATTCAGTACTTC.

The rearrangement uses TRBV11-3 and TRBJ1-1; D gene ambiguous. The CDR3 is 13 amino acids. Trimming removed 0 bases at V and 4 bases at J, with 6 bases between. Germline V CDR1 and CDR2: SGHNT, YENEEA. DNA of the CDR3: TGTGCCAGCAGCTTAGACGGGTCCACTGAAGCTTTCTTT. Protein product: CASSLDGSTEAFF.

This clone was found once. Relative to the germline gene, one junction end is altered; a read error may explain this. V is TRBV27 and J is TRBJ2-7, with D perhaps matching TRBD1 or TRBD2 (6 bases each). This CDR3 has 15 amino acids. Germline values: CDR1 MNHEY, CDR2 SMNVEV (reference sequence). CDR3 sequence (DNA): TGTGCCAGCAGTTTAGGCCCCGGGGGCTTGTACGAGCAATACTTC. It translates to CASSLGPGGLYEQYF.

CDR3 nucleotides: TGTGCCAGCAGCTTTGATGCCGGGACTAGTGATGAGCAGTTCTTC. Its translation: CASSFDAGTSDEQFF. The rearrangement uses TRBV5-6 and TRBJ2-1; 8 bases map to TRBD2. The junction had 9 bases not matched to a gene; V was cut back by 2 bases and J by 8 bases. The CDR3 totals 15 residues. CDR1 SGHDT and CDR2 YYEEEE come from the germline V gene.

This chain connects TRBV28 to TRBJ1-5, with D possibly being TRBD1 (5 bases). Germline V gene data show CDR1 as MDHEN and CDR2 as SYDVKM. This CDR3 is built from 14 residues. The V gene lost 8 bases and the J gene lost 6 bases, with 17 bases spanning the gap. The CDR3 is CASCIEGPGQPQHF. The CDR3 nucleotides are TGTGCCAGCTGTATAGAGGGGCCTGGTCAGCCCCAGCATTTT.

The J gene is TRBJ2-7, the V gene TRBV5-1, with a tentative D call TRBD2 (6 bases). CDR1 SGHRS and CDR2 YFSETQ come from the germline V gene. CDR3 length: 15 residues. Trimming removed 4 bases at V and 3 bases at J, with 17 bases between. CDR3 sequence (DNA): TGCGCCAGCAGCCCCTCTGCGGGAACCGGCTACGAGCAGTACTTC. It is translated as CASSPSAGTGYEQYF.

This rearrangement joins TRBV18 to TRBJ1-4, with D possibly TRBD1 on 5 matching bases. The CDR3 totals 12 residues. V was clipped by 8 bases and J by 3 bases, with 7 bases between them. The germline gives CDR1 KGHSH, CDR2 LQKENI. The CDR3 bases are TGTGCCAGCCGGGGGTCTAATGAAAAACTGTTTTTT. Its protein product is CASRGSNEKLFF.

The chain has TRBV11-3 and TRBJ2-2; D is unclear. The CDR3 has 13 residues. The germline gives CDR1 SGHNT, CDR2 YENEEA. Trimming took off 5 bases at V and 1 base at J, with 5 bases between the two ends. DNA for the CDR3: TGTGCCAGCAGCGCGAAGAACACCGGGGAGCTGTTTTTT. It is translated as CASSAKNTGELFF.

The chain carries TRBV18 and TRBJ1-1; D ambiguous. From germline, CDR1 is KGHSH and CDR2 LQKENI. The V end was cut by 6 bases, the J end by 3 bases, with 17 bases between. This CDR3 contains 15 residues. This CDR3 reads CASSSSEQLDTEAFF. In nucleotides, the CDR3 is TGTGCCAGCTCCTCGAGCGAACAGCTAGACACTGAAGCTTTCTTT. Using reference TRBV18 and TRBJ1-1 for the parts outside the CDR3, the full variable domain is NAGVMQNPRHLVRRRGQEARLRCSPMKGHSHVYWYRQLPEEGLKFMVYLQKENIIDESGMPKERFSAEFPKEGPSILRIQQVVRGDSAAYFCASSSSEQLDTEAFFGQGTRLTVV.